What follows is one TCR beta chain and its context. This entry is derived from a study of T cell changes during pregnancy in multiple sclerosis. The protocol was immunoSEQ multiplex PCR, while the TCRdb copy is restricted to in-frame clones and leaves out a portion. The sample lists about 50,000 clones; around nine tenths were seen once. CDR3 length: 16 amino acids. CDR1 is MDHEN, CDR2 SYDVKM, per germline. Unmatched junction bases numbered 12, after V lost 10 bases and J lost 4 bases. V is TRBV28 and J is TRBJ2-2; 10 nucleotides agree with TRBD1. This material consisted of CD4+ T cells from peripheral blood mononuclear cells, taken after pregnancy. This receptor was identified in a female donor with multiple sclerosis, enrolled in a pregnancy study. DNA for the CDR3: TGTGCCATCCCGCAACATAGACAGGGGGCCACCGGGGAGCTGTTTTTT. Its translation is CAIPQHRQGATGELFF.